The rows below give T cell receptor beta chains drawn from one sample of a study of blood T cells in healthy people across ages. TCRdb used MiXCR to reprocess the 5' RACE reads, holding one entry per CDR3 protein. The table has roughly 700,000 distinct CDR3 sequences, 32% seen once; the top ten hold over 15%. What was sequenced was blood. Receptors originate from a woman of 80 years or more in good health. CDR3s include the opening cysteine and the closing phenylalanine or tryptophan. The order of the fields is CDR3 protein, V gene.

CDR3: CSARARGNTEAFF; V: TRBV20-1
CDR3: CSAILSSSYNSPLHF; V: TRBV20-1
CDR3: CASSWGGTPSYEQFF; V: TRBV6-6
CDR3: CASHDGGVTDTQYF; V: TRBV5-1
CDR3: CASSLEGGTGYTF; V: TRBV7-2
CDR3: CASSEGYQAGNYGYTF; V: TRBV25-1
CDR3: CSAPVQGGMNTEAFF; V: TRBV20-1
CDR3: CASSSLNQVRFSGANVLTF; V: TRBV11-1
CDR3: CASSPRSGEGHGYTF; V: TRBV6-6
CDR3: CSARDSPSGGVPYNEQFF; V: TRBV20-1
CDR3: CAIGDMRDTEAFF; V: TRBV10-3
CDR3: CASGQENIQYF; V: TRBV2
CDR3: CASSLDLQRGGYTF; V: TRBV7-2
CDR3: CASSPSGTGVVEQYF; V: TRBV5-1
CDR3: CASSPRGQFSGNTIYF; V: TRBV9
CDR3: CASILQGPAYNEQFF; V: TRBV2
CDR3: CASSLEGAGPREKLFF; V: TRBV7-9
CDR3: CASSLAAVNTEAFF; V: TRBV5-1
CDR3: CASSTRGLSGANVLTF; V: TRBV12-3/TRBV12-4
CDR3: CASSGPGPSYEQYF; V: TRBV7-9
CDR3: CSAIGGRGYNQPQHF; V: TRBV20-1
CDR3: CASSFGFGGARETQYF; V: TRBV5-1
CDR3: CAWDRQGGNQPQHF; V: TRBV30
CDR3: CASRLGQGPRDTEAFF; V: TRBV11-2
CDR3: CSVRDRGSDTQYF; V: TRBV29-1
CDR3: CASSYPGGGVNTEAFF; V: TRBV6-2/TRBV6-3
CDR3: CAWATGSHQPQHF; V: TRBV30
CDR3: CASSQVTGTGASPLHF; V: TRBV4-3